The clone carrying this TCR beta chain showed up just once. The CDR3 is 13 residues long. V shed 5 bases and J shed 7 bases, with 14 bases lying between them. Germline CDR1 is SGHTA and CDR2 is FQGTGA. This sample is part of a study of blood T cell repertoires in COVID-19. The authors' processing: Scientists estimated how many nucleated cells there were by amplifying reference gene primers. Produced via immunoSEQ multiplex PCR; TCRdb's table is partial and in-frame only. The D gene and trimming were derived from the DNA, and the V and J assignments and clone size from that table. The sample has roughly 150,000 clones, approximately 85% seen once.

The specimen was peripheral blood. This chain joins TRBV7-3 and TRBJ1-2; possible D gene TRBD1, 5 bases. This clonotype originated in a man aged 50 to 59 with acute or convalescent COVID-19. The CDR3 here is CASSRDGTIGYTF. In DNA, the CDR3 is TGTGCCAGCAGCCGGGACGGGACTATTGGCTACACCTTC. The whole variable domain, remainder taken from reference TRBV7-3 and TRBJ1-2, is GAGVSQTPSNKVTEKGKYVELRCDPISGHTALYWYRQSLGQGPEFLIYFQGTGAADDSGLPNDRFFAVRPEGSVSTLKIQRTERGDSAVYLCASSRDGTIGYTFGSGTRLTVV.